The 22 T cell receptor beta chains presented below share a single source sample, sequenced in a study of blood T cell repertoires in COVID-19. Sequencing used immunoSEQ multiplex PCR; TCRdb keeps in-frame clones, though not all of them. Of over 150,000 clones listed, 85% to 90% are singletons. Sequences were obtained from peripheral blood. The receptors derive from a man aged 50-60 years with active or convalescent COVID-19.

This clone was detected once. The rearrangement links TRBV7-2 to TRBJ2-7; D is perhaps TRBD2 (6 bases). Per germline, CDR1 SGHTA and CDR2 FQGNSA. The V and J ends lost 5 bases and 1 base respectively, with 18 bases between them. This CDR3 region has 16 residues. CDR3 sequence: CASSAWRGRRSYEQYF. Here the CDR3 DNA reads TGTGCCAGCAGCGCCTGGAGGGGCCGTAGGTCCTACGAGCAGTACTTC.

The J gene is TRBJ2-3, the V gene TRBV12-5; D is perhaps TRBD2 (6 bases). The CDR3 has 15 amino acids. Germline V CDR1 and CDR2: LGHNT, FRNRAP. V gave up 6 bases and J gave up 3 bases, with 16 bases separating them. The CDR3: CASGLRDGLTDTQYF. In DNA, the CDR3 is TGTGCTAGTGGACTGCGGGACGGTCTTACAGATACGCAGTATTTT.

This rearrangement joins TRBV3-1 (or the pseudogene TRBV3-2) to TRBJ1-4; 7 positions agree with TRBD1. The CDR3 contains 15 residues. The V segment lost 3 bases and the J segment 7 bases; nucleotides outside the gene matches: 8. Germline V gene sequence: CDR1 LGHDT, CDR2 YNNKEL (reference sequence). CDR3 in amino acids: CASSQLDRHSEKLFF. In nucleotides, the CDR3 is TGTGCCAGCAGCCAGTTGGACAGGCACAGTGAAAAACTGTTTTTT.

A single count supports this clone. The chain has TRBV11-3 and TRBJ2-1; no clear D gene. CDR1 and CDR2 (germline): SGHNT, YENEEA. V lost 8 bases and J lost 4, with 12 bases in between. This CDR3 is built from 13 residues. The CDR3 reads CASGGQLYNEQFF. The CDR3 nucleotides read TGTGCCAGCGGCGGCCAGCTTTACAATGAGCAGTTCTTC.

The rearrangement uses TRBV6-2 or TRBV6-3 and TRBJ2-5, with 7 nucleotides matching TRBD2. This CDR3 spans 15 amino acids. CDR1 and CDR2 from the germline V gene are MNHEY and SVGEGT. V dropped 1 base and J dropped 0; count of bases not matched to a gene: 2. The CDR3 DNA reads as TGTGCCAGCAGTTACTACGGGGGGTACCAAGAGACCCAGTACTTC. This sequence encodes CASSYYGGYQETQYF.

The rearrangement uses TRBV5-6 and TRBJ1-2, with D tentatively TRBD1 (5 bases). V lost 0 bases to trimming and J lost 2 bases, with 11 bases between them. The CDR3 totals 15 residues. Germline CDR1 is SGHDT and CDR2 is YYEEEE. Here the CDR3 reads CASSLARAGNYGYTF. The CDR3 DNA is TGTGCCAGCAGCTTGGCCCGTGCAGGGAACTATGGCTACACCTTC. The full variable domain, with the rest looked up from reference TRBV5-6 and TRBJ1-2, is DAGVTQSPTHLIKTRGQQVTLRCSPKSGHDTVSWYQQALGQGPQFIFQYYEEEERQRGNFPDRFSGHQFPNYSSELNVNALLLGDSALYLCASSLARAGNYGYTFGSGTRLTVV.

The chain links TRBV7-2 to TRBJ1-5; D gene uncertain. V lost 4 bases and J lost 8, with 12 bases in between. Germline V gene data show CDR1 as SGHTA and CDR2 as FQGNSA. This CDR3 region has 13 residues. CDR3: CASSSLGGEPQHF. In DNA, the CDR3 is TGTGCCAGCAGCTCACTAGGTGGGGAGCCCCAGCATTTT. The complete variable domain, with remaining parts taken from reference TRBV7-2 and TRBJ1-5, reads GAGVSQSPSNKVTEKGKDVELRCDPISGHTALYWYRQSLGQGLEFLIYFQGNSAPDKSGLPSDRFSAERTGGSVSTLTIQRTQQEDSAVYLCASSSLGGEPQHFGDGTRLSIL.

The chain joins TRBV25-1 to TRBJ2-3; D remains unclear. Germline assignment: CDR1 MGHDK and CDR2 SYGVNS. The CDR3 is 14 amino acids. V was clipped by 4 bases and J by 0 bases, with 8 bases between them. The CDR3 sequence is CASSGGASTDTQYF. The CDR3 DNA is TGTGCCAGCAGTGGAGGTGCTAGCACAGATACGCAGTATTTT.

The chain links TRBV2 to TRBJ2-1; maybe TRBD2 (5 bases). This CDR3 spans 12 amino acids. Germline V lookup: CDR1 SNHLY, CDR2 FYNNEI. The germline V and J ends were trimmed by 3 bases and 10 bases, with 10 bases remaining between them. The CDR3 DNA follows: TGTGCCAGCAGTGAGTCGGGGATAGAGCAGTTCTTC. Protein: CASSESGIEQFF.

This rearrangement joins TRBV7-8 to TRBJ1-2; D unclear. Between the trimmed V and J ends, which lost 2 bases and 7 bases, there was a span of 11 bases. Germline assignment: CDR1 SGHVS and CDR2 FQNEAQ. CDR3 length equals 13 residues. CDR3 residues: CASSLTREGGYTF. DNA for the CDR3: TGTGCCAGCAGCTTAACCCGGGAGGGTGGCTACACCTTC.

This chain connects TRBV19 to TRBJ2-3; 8 bases agree with TRBD2. The CDR3 is made up of 15 amino acids. V lost 3 bases and J lost 2; bases outside the gene matches: 4. CDR1 is LNHDA, CDR2 SQIVND, per germline (reference sequence). The CDR3 DNA sequence: TGTGCCAGTAGTATTGTTGGACTAGCCACAGATACGCAGTATTTT. Translation: CASSIVGLATDTQYF.

This chain uses TRBV5-1 with TRBJ1-3; no definite D call. The CDR3 totals 16 residues. V lost 2 bases to trimming and J lost 0 bases, with 12 bases between them. Germline-derived CDR1 and CDR2 are SGHRS and YFSETQ. The CDR3 region is CASSLGGQNSGNTIYF. The CDR3 DNA reads TGCGCCAGCAGCTTAGGCGGGCAGAACTCTGGAAACACCATATATTTT. Combining the CDR3 with reference TRBV5-1 and TRBJ1-3 gives the whole variable domain KAGVTQTPRYLIKTRGQQVTLSCSPISGHRSVSWYQQTPGQGLQFLFEYFSETQRNKGNFPGRFSGRQFSNSRSEMNVSTLELGDSALYLCASSLGGQNSGNTIYFGEGSWLTVV.

This clone has a single count. V and J are TRBV5-4 and TRBJ2-5, with a weak D call TRBD2 (6 bases). The CDR3 length is 15 residues. V lost 4 bases and J 5 bases, leaving 18 bases between the germline ends. Germline loops: CDR1 SGHNT, CDR2 YYREEE (reference sequence). The CDR3 DNA reads TGTGCCAGCAGCCCCTCGCCGGCTAGCGATGAGACCCAGTACTTC. Encoded protein: CASSPSPASDETQYF.

The CDR3 DNA reads TGTGCCAGCAGCGGTCGGACAGGGACTAATCAGCCCCAGCATTTT. Protein: CASSGRTGTNQPQHF. The chain links TRBV7-2 to TRBJ1-5; 8 bases fit TRBD1. The CDR3 sequence is 15 residues long. Trimming cost V 5 bases and J 4 bases; bases outside gene matches: 7. The germline gives CDR1 SGHTA, CDR2 FQGNSA.

The chain links TRBV18 to TRBJ2-1; 8 nucleotides agree with TRBD2. The CDR3 is 17 residues long. Germline values: CDR1 KGHSH, CDR2 LQKENI. The V and J ends lost 6 bases and 2 bases, in that order; junction bases with no gene match: 12. CDR3 sequence: CASSPREGGFTYNEQFF. The CDR3 coding sequence is TGTGCCAGCTCCCCCCGGGAGGGAGGATTCACCTACAATGAGCAGTTCTTC.

This clone was detected only a few times. CDR3 DNA sequence: TGTGCCAGCAGGGACAGATCTTCTTCACCCCTCCACTTT. Translating it yields CASRDRSSSPLHF. The chain combines TRBV2 with TRBJ1-6; possible D gene TRBD1, 6 bases. Germline lookup yields CDR1 SNHLY and CDR2 FYNNEI. The V and J ends lost 6 bases and 9 bases respectively, with 12 bases between them. CDR3 length equals 13 residues.

The V and J genes are TRBV6-4 and TRBJ2-3, with D uncertain. This CDR3 has 13 amino acids. Trimming took 8 bases from V and 5 from J, leaving 14 bases between them. In germline, CDR1 is MRHNA, CDR2 SNTAGT. DNA for the CDR3: TGTGCCAGCTCGGCTCGTCGCGGAGATACGCAGTATTTT. Translating gives CASSARRGDTQYF.

The chain recombines TRBV10-3 with TRBJ2-2, with D perhaps TRBD1 (6 bases). V was clipped by 3 bases and J by 8 bases, with 16 bases between them. The germline V gene has CDR1 ENHRY and CDR2 SYGVKD. CDR3 length: 15 amino acids. DNA for the CDR3: TGTGCCATCAGTGACCCGGGACATAGATCAGGGGAGCTGTTTTTT. It specifies CAISDPGHRSGELFF.

This CDR3 is CASSKEDRGQGQPQHF. The CDR3 nucleotides read TGTGCCAGCAGCAAGGAGGACAGGGGACAGGGGCAGCCCCAGCATTTT. This rearrangement joins TRBV21-1 to TRBJ1-5; the D call TRBD1 from the table was never checked on the DNA. TRBV21-1 is shown as a pseudogene. This CDR3 has 16 amino acids.

The chain couples TRBV9 to TRBJ1-3; D gene unclear. Germline V gene sequence: CDR1 SGDLS, CDR2 YYNGEE. Deletions cut 0 bases from V and 4 bases from J, with 11 bases between. This CDR3 contains 15 residues. The CDR3 region is CASSVDWGAGNTIYF. DNA for the CDR3: TGTGCCAGCAGCGTAGATTGGGGAGCGGGAAACACCATATATTTT.

V usage is TRBV9 and J usage is TRBJ2-7; 8 nucleotides line up with TRBD2. Looked up from germline, CDR1 is SGDLS and CDR2 is YYNGEE. CDR3 length: 13 residues. The V gene end was trimmed by 2 bases and the J gene end by 6 bases; junction bases not matched to a gene: 4. CDR3: CASSVGLVSEQYF. DNA for the CDR3: TGTGCCAGCAGCGTGGGACTAGTTTCCGAGCAGTACTTC.

The chain recombines TRBV18 with TRBJ2-3; 10 bases agree with TRBD2. The CDR3 runs 17 residues. Per germline, CDR1 KGHSH and CDR2 LQKENI. The V and J ends lost 1 base and 4 bases, in that order; junction bases with no gene match: 8. CDR3 sequence: CASSPLGAGGPSDTQYF. In nucleotides, the CDR3 is TGTGCCAGCTCACCACTAGGAGCGGGGGGGCCTTCAGATACGCAGTATTTT.